Below are 28 T cell receptor beta chains sequenced from a single sample in a study of T cell responses to AZD1222 COVID-19 vaccine. Libraries were prepared by immunoSEQ multiplex PCR; TCRdb keeps only in-frame clonotypes and omits some of them. The sample consists of roughly 200,000 clones, 85% to 95% of them appearing once. Sequences were derived from peripheral blood, sampled on day 0 of AZD1222 vaccination. The receptors come from an adult in good health.

The rearrangement uses TRBV5-1 and TRBJ2-7; 8 bases are a match to TRBD1. Looked up from germline, CDR1 is SGHRS and CDR2 is YFSETQ. This CDR3 is 14 amino acids long. Trimming took 4 bases from V and 3 from J; bases not matched to a gene: 6. The CDR3 DNA sequence: TGCGCCAGCAGCCCCGACAGGGGCGGCTACGAGCAGTACTTC. Its protein product is CASSPDRGGYEQYF.

The V and J genes are TRBV9 and TRBJ2-5; 8 nucleotides align to TRBD2. The CDR3 extends over 15 amino acids. Germline loops: CDR1 SGDLS, CDR2 YYNGEE. V was clipped by 2 bases and J by 4 bases; unmatched bases: 7. This chain's CDR3 is CASSVTRGGRETQYF. Here the CDR3 DNA reads TGTGCCAGCAGCGTCACCCGGGGGGGCAGAGAGACCCAGTACTTC.

The V and J genes are TRBV6-5 and TRBJ1-4; unclear D gene. Trimming took 6 bases from V and 8 from J, leaving 19 bases between them. Germline CDR1 and CDR2: MNHEY and SVGAGI. The CDR3 is 15 amino acids. In DNA form, the CDR3 reads TGTGCCAGCAGGGACGTCGGCGGGGTTGGAGAAAAACTGTTTTTT. Its protein is CASRDVGGVGEKLFF.

J is TRBJ1-6 and V is TRBV2, with 7 bases lining up with TRBD1. This CDR3 is 15 amino acids long. Germline CDR1 SNHLY, CDR2 FYNNEI. Trimming removed 4 bases from V and 10 bases from J; junction bases left unmatched: 10. The CDR3 loop is CASSVESQGGSPLHF. In nucleotides, the CDR3 is TGTGCCAGCAGTGTAGAGAGCCAGGGGGGCTCACCCCTCCACTTT.

V and J are TRBV3-1 (or the pseudogene TRBV3-2) and TRBJ1-2, with D perhaps TRBD1 (6 bases). CDR1 is LGHDT, CDR2 YNNKEL, per germline (reference sequence). The CDR3 is made up of 14 amino acids. The V end lost 1 base, the J end lost 1 base, and 7 bases lay between the germline ends. CDR3 nucleotides: TGTGCCAGCAGCCAAGGGACAGTTAACTATGGCTACACCTTC. It specifies CASSQGTVNYGYTF.

The chain joins TRBV27 to TRBJ1-1; no firm D call. Trimming took off 4 bases at V and 5 bases at J, with 11 bases between the two ends. From germline, CDR1 is MNHEY and CDR2 SMNVEV (reference sequence). The length of the CDR3 is 13 residues. The CDR3 loop is CASSWLVGTEAFF. The CDR3 DNA reads TGTGCCAGCAGTTGGCTGGTTGGGACTGAAGCTTTCTTT.

The V gene is TRBV5-1, the J gene TRBJ1-4; 8 bases are a match to TRBD1. Per germline, CDR1 SGHRS and CDR2 YFSETQ. There are 13 residues in the CDR3. The V and J ends lost 4 bases and 8 bases, in that order; junction bases with no gene match: 4. The DNA of the CDR3 is TGCGCCAGCAGCCCACAGGGGGGAGAAAAACTGTTTTTT. It is translated as CASSPQGGEKLFF.

This rearrangement joins TRBV11-3 to TRBJ2-7; tentative D call: TRBD1 (6 bases). V lost 5 bases and J 1 base, leaving 9 bases between the germline ends. Germline V lookup: CDR1 SGHNT, CDR2 YENEEA. CDR3 length equals 13 residues. CDR3 protein: CASSVQGSYEQYF. The CDR3 bases are TGTGCCAGCAGCGTACAGGGTTCCTACGAGCAGTACTTC.

The gene calls are TRBV19 and TRBJ2-3; unclear D gene. This CDR3 spans 13 amino acids. Germline CDR1 LNHDA, CDR2 SQIVND (reference sequence). V was cut by 3 bases and J by 6 bases, with 10 bases left in between. Written as DNA, the CDR3 is TGTGCCAGTAGTATCAGTGGAGCGGATACGCAGTATTTT. This codes for CASSISGADTQYF.

CDR3 residues: CASSLAHPPAYEQYF. The DNA for the CDR3 is TGTGCCAGCAGCTTAGCCCACCCCCCAGCCTACGAGCAGTACTTC. The chain carries TRBV7-2 and TRBJ2-7; D unresolved. This CDR3 has 15 amino acids. Trimming took off 0 bases at V and 2 bases at J, with 11 bases between the two ends. Germline loops: CDR1 SGHTA, CDR2 FQGNSA.

The chain links TRBV7-3 to TRBJ1-1, with D perhaps matching TRBD1 (5 bases). V lost 5 bases, J lost 1 base, and 8 bases lay in between. The CDR3 extends over 13 amino acids. CDR1 SGHTA and CDR2 FQGTGA come from the germline V gene. As DNA, the CDR3 is TGTGCCAGCAGCGACGGGGGGAACACTGAAGCTTTCTTT. This gives the protein CASSDGGNTEAFF.

This chain connects TRBV4-1 to TRBJ2-3, with TRBD1 matching 8 bases. J gave up 0 bases and V 2 bases, and 4 bases lay outside the gene matches. The CDR3 runs 16 residues. CDR1 and CDR2 (germline): MGHRA, YSYEKL. The CDR3 loop reads CASSQPRTGSTDTQYF. The CDR3 coding sequence is TGCGCCAGCAGCCAACCCAGGACAGGGAGCACAGATACGCAGTATTTT.

The chain is built from TRBV10-1 and TRBJ2-7; D possibly corresponds to TRBD2 (6 bases). Trimming took 9 bases from V and 11 from J, leaving 14 bases between them. Germline CDR1 WNHNN, CDR2 SYGVQD (reference sequence). This CDR3 is built from 10 residues. CDR3 sequence (DNA): TGCGCCAGTACCGACCGGGGGAAGTACTTC. Its protein product is CASTDRGKYF.

The chain uses TRBV6-2 or TRBV6-3 and TRBJ2-7; 12 bases agree with TRBD2. In germline, CDR1 is MNHEY, CDR2 SVGEGT. CDR3 size: 16 residues. The V and J ends lost 5 bases and 8 bases, in that order; junction bases with no gene match: 13. CDR3 nucleotides: TGTGCCAGCAGTCCCACTAGCGGGGGGACCTTTGGCAAGCAGTACTTC. Encoded protein: CASSPTSGGTFGKQYF.

This clone was recorded only once. The J gene is TRBJ1-4, the V gene TRBV7-9; the D is unclear. V was trimmed by 4 bases and J by 7 bases, leaving 13 bases between them. CDR1 is SEHNR and CDR2 is FQNEAQ in the germline V gene (reference sequence). This CDR3 region has 14 residues. In DNA, the CDR3 is TGTGCCAGCAGCTCAGACACCGGAGGTGAAAAACTGTTTTTT. Translating it yields CASSSDTGGEKLFF.

V and J are TRBV5-1 and TRBJ1-4; perhaps TRBD1 as D (5 bases). Germline values: CDR1 SGHRS, CDR2 YFSETQ. The CDR3 sequence is 14 residues long. V lost 0 bases to trimming and J lost 6 bases, with 9 bases between them. CDR3 bases: TGCGCCAGCAGCTTGGCCAGGGAGCATGAAAAACTGTTTTTT. It yields the protein CASSLAREHEKLFF.

The V gene is TRBV28, the J gene TRBJ2-7; 7 bases fit TRBD1. CDR3 length: 14 amino acids. Trimming at V came to 3 bases and at J to 7 bases, leaving 9 bases not matched to a gene. Per germline, CDR1 MDHEN and CDR2 SYDVKM. CDR3 bases: TGTGCCAGCAGTTTGGGGACAGCATTTGGGGAGCAGTACTTC. It specifies CASSLGTAFGEQYF.

The chain employs TRBV10-3 and TRBJ1-4; D is perhaps TRBD1 (6 bases). The CDR3 contains 17 residues. The ends were cut back, 2 bases at V and 1 base at J, with 14 bases in the middle. Per germline, CDR1 ENHRY and CDR2 SYGVKD. The CDR3 loop reads CAISEGGFLETNEKLFF. CDR3 nucleotides: TGTGCCATCAGTGAGGGGGGCTTCTTGGAAACTAATGAAAAACTGTTTTTT.

V and J are TRBV6-5 and TRBJ2-1, with 9 bases matching TRBD1. This CDR3 is 16 amino acids long. Germline lookup yields CDR1 MNHEY and CDR2 SVGAGI. V lost 0 bases, J lost 6 bases, and 6 bases stayed unmatched. CDR3 protein: CASSYSYRGPPNEQFF. DNA for the CDR3: TGTGCCAGCAGTTACTCGTACAGGGGGCCGCCCAATGAGCAGTTCTTC.

This clone was seen a single time. The V and J genes are TRBV5-1 and TRBJ1-4; a weak D match, TRBD1 (6 bases). The V end was cut by 0 bases, the J end by 0 bases, with 9 bases between. The germline gives CDR1 SGHRS, CDR2 YFSETQ. The CDR3 length is 16 residues. The CDR3 loop is CASSLAQGSTNEKLFF. Here the CDR3 DNA reads TGCGCCAGCAGCTTGGCACAGGGCTCAACTAATGAAAAACTGTTTTTT.

The V gene is TRBV28, the J gene TRBJ1-5; a possible D gene is TRBD1 (5 bases). The CDR3 sequence is 13 residues long. The ends were cut back, 6 bases at V and 7 bases at J, with 13 bases in the middle. CDR1 is MDHEN, CDR2 SYDVKM, per germline. The CDR3 DNA reads TGTGCCAGCAGCAGACAGTTAAGGCAGCCCCAGCATTTT. Its protein product is CASSRQLRQPQHF. The whole variable domain, remainder taken from reference TRBV28 and TRBJ1-5, is DVKVTQSSRYLVKRTGEKVFLECVQDMDHENMFWYRQDPGLGLRLIYFSYDVKMKEKGDIPEGYSVSREKKERFSLILESASTNQTSMYLCASSRQLRQPQHFGDGTRLSIL.

This clone was picked up one time. The J gene is TRBJ1-2, the V gene TRBV14; D not resolved. This CDR3 has 15 amino acids. V was shortened by 2 bases and J by 0 bases, with 10 bases between the two germline ends. Germline V gene lookup returns CDR1 SGHDN and CDR2 FVKESK. The CDR3 protein is CASSQSLLPNYGYTF. The CDR3 DNA sequence: TGTGCCAGCAGCCAAAGCTTACTTCCTAACTATGGCTACACCTTC. The variable domain in full, completed from reference TRBV14 and TRBJ1-2, reads EAGVTQFPSHSVIEKGQTVTLRCDPISGHDNLYWYRRVMGKEIKFLLHFVKESKQDESGMPNNRFLAERTGGTYSTLKVQPAELEDSGVYFCASSQSLLPNYGYTFGSGTRLTVV.

In its sample, this clone was seen once. The rearrangement links TRBV3-1 (or the pseudogene TRBV3-2) to TRBJ1-5, with D possibly matching TRBD1 (6 bases). V lost 2 bases and J lost 6, with 8 bases in between. The germline gives CDR1 LGHDT, CDR2 YNNKEL (reference sequence). This CDR3 contains 13 residues. CDR3 coding DNA: TGTGCCAGCAGCCAAATAGGGGGTCAGCCCCAGCATTTT. Its protein is CASSQIGGQPQHF.

This CDR3 is CGTMNTEAFF. The CDR3 nucleotides read TGTGGAACAATGAACACTGAAGCTTTCTTT. The chain is built from TRBV28 and TRBJ1-1; D not certain. The germline CDR1 and CDR2 sequences are MDHEN and SYDVKM. The CDR3 sequence is 10 residues long.

This clone was detected only once. The chain has TRBV6-6 and TRBJ2-5; the match to TRBD2 covers 12 bases. Germline lookup yields CDR1 MNHNY and CDR2 SVGAGI (reference sequence). V shed 10 bases, J shed 9 bases, and the junction held 12 bases outside the gene matches. The length of the CDR3 is 14 residues. Here the CDR3 DNA reads TGTGCCACCCGTCCCGGGGCTAGCGGGGGGGCCCAGTACTTC. Translated: CATRPGASGGAQYF.

The genes are TRBV15 and TRBJ2-7; TRBD2 is a possible D gene (5 bases). This CDR3 has 14 amino acids. In germline, CDR1 is LNHNV, CDR2 YYDKDF (reference sequence). Trimming removed 0 bases at V and 6 bases at J, with 12 bases between. CDR3: CATSRDRAGLEQYF. CDR3 DNA: TGTGCCACCAGCAGAGATCGGGCGGGTCTCGAGCAGTACTTC. The complete variable domain, with remaining parts taken from reference TRBV15 and TRBJ2-7, reads DAMVIQNPRYQVTQFGKPVTLSCSQTLNHNVMYWYQQKSSQAPKLLFHYYDKDFNNEADTPDNFQSRRPNTSFCFLDIRSPGLGDTAMYLCATSRDRAGLEQYFGPGTRLTVT.

This chain links TRBV10-3 with TRBJ1-6; a weak D match, TRBD1 (5 bases). The CDR3 totals 13 residues. CDR1 ENHRY and CDR2 SYGVKD come from the germline V gene. The V and J ends lost 11 bases and 2 bases respectively, with 10 bases between them. The CDR3 region is CAGGDPYNSPLHF. In DNA, the CDR3 is TGTGCCGGGGGAGATCCCTATAATTCACCCCTCCACTTT.

This sequence joins TRBV18 and TRBJ1-6; TRBD1 agrees at 7 bases. The CDR3 runs to 15 residues. Germline V gives CDR1 KGHSH, CDR2 LQKENI. The ends lost 3 bases at V and 5 bases at J; junction bases unmatched: 4. The CDR3, as DNA: TGTGCCAGCTCACCCCCGGGACAGAATAATTCACCCCTCCACTTT. It translates to CASSPPGQNNSPLHF.